Listed below are T cell receptor beta chains from one sample, sequenced in a study of blood T cell repertoires in COVID-19. The data were produced by immunoSEQ multiplex PCR, yet TCRdb's version contains in-frame clones alone and is incomplete. The sample has 150,000 to 160,000 clones, about 88% seen once. Input material: peripheral blood. These receptor sequences come from a woman aged 70-85 years with acute or convalescent COVID-19. CDR3s include the opening cysteine and the closing phenylalanine or tryptophan. Each record gives: V gene, J gene, clone size, D gene, CDR3 protein, CDR3 DNA. A D gene is named only where the DNA matches it firmly. Part of the rows lack a size; the others show once, few, many or a class for expanded clones.

TRBV29-1	TRBJ1-6	.	TRBD1	CSVAGTVDSPLHF	TGCAGCGTTGCCGGGACAGTGGATTCACCCCTCCACTTT
TRBV7-6	TRBJ1-4	.	.	CASSLGGTFSEKLFF	TGTGCCAGCAGCTTGGGAGGGACCTTTAGTGAAAAACTGTTTTTT
TRBV3-1/TRBV3-2	TRBJ2-3	.	TRBD2	CASSQTAGVGLNTQYF	TGTGCCAGCAGCCAAACGGCGGGGGTCGGTCTAAATACGCAGTATTTT
TRBV7-9	TRBJ1-1	.	.	CASSLGSGESTEAFF	TGTGCCAGCAGCTTAGGCTCAGGTGAATCCACTGAAGCTTTCTTT
TRBV10-3	TRBJ1-1	.	TRBD1	CAIRKEQGGTEAFF	TGTGCCATCAGAAAAGAACAGGGGGGCACTGAAGCTTTCTTT
TRBV18	TRBJ1-2	once	TRBD1	CASSLTTGGGGYGYTF	TGTGCCAGCTCACTCACGACAGGGGGAGGAGGCTATGGCTACACCTTC
TRBV2	TRBJ2-2	.	.	CASSVGQGTGELFF	TGTGCCAGCAGTGTTGGGCAGGGGACCGGGGAGCTGTTTTTT
TRBV10-3	TRBJ1-6	.	.	CAISEASSYNSPLHF	TGTGCCATCAGTGAAGCGAGCTCCTATAATTCACCCCTCCACTTT
TRBV7-2	TRBJ2-2	.	TRBD1	CASSPGGQGARGELFF	TGTGCCAGCAGCCCTGGAGGACAGGGGGCGCGGGGGGAGCTGTTTTTT
TRBV7-2	TRBJ2-3	.	TRBD2	CASSSWSGGSDTQYF	TGTGCCAGCAGCTCATGGTCGGGGGGGTCAGATACGCAGTATTTT
TRBV5-1	TRBJ1-4	.	.	CASSLDGINEKLFF	TGCGCCAGCAGCTTGGACGGGATTAATGAAAAACTGTTTTTT
TRBV7-9	TRBJ1-2	.	.	CASSSRDTDTGYTF	TGTGCCAGCAGCTCTCGGGACACTGACACAGGCTACACCTTC
TRBV6-5	TRBJ1-2	once	TRBD1	CASSLQGAGGGYTF	TGTGCCAGCAGCCTACAGGGGGCTGGTGGTGGCTACACCTTC
TRBV5-4	TRBJ1-6	.	.	CASSNQGTNNSPLHF	TGTGCCAGCAGCAACCAGGGAACAAACAATTCACCCCTCCACTTT
TRBV6-1	TRBJ2-5	.	.	CASSDRGSPQETQYF	TGTGCCAGCAGTGACAGAGGGTCCCCCCAAGAGACCCAGTACTTC
TRBV6-5	TRBJ2-1	once	.	CASTLGRGEQFF	TGTGCCAGCACCCTAGGCCGGGGTGAGCAGTTCTTC
TRBV2	TRBJ1-1	.	TRBD1	CAGTGQGVLRNTEAFF	TGTGCCGGGACAGGACAAGGGGTATTAAGGAACACTGAAGCTTTCTTT
TRBV5-5	TRBJ2-1	once	TRBD2	CASSLGLAGYNEQFF	TGTGCCAGCAGCTTGGGACTAGCGGGGTACAATGAGCAGTTCTTC
TRBV3-1/TRBV3-2	TRBJ1-4	.	.	CASSQFGGGQEKLFF	TGTGCCAGCAGCCAATTCGGGGGTGGGCAAGAAAAACTGTTTTTT
TRBV6-5	TRBJ2-2	.	.	CASERTGELFF	TGTGCCAGCGAGAGGACCGGGGAGCTGTTTTTT
TRBV24-1	TRBJ1-2	few	.	CATSDGKGPGGYTF	TGTGCCACCAGTGATGGAAAGGGGCCAGGTGGCTACACCTTC
TRBV7-2	TRBJ2-7	.	TRBD1	CASSGDRGEQYF	TGTGCCAGCAGTGGGGACAGGGGCGAGCAGTACTTC
TRBV3-1/TRBV3-2	TRBJ1-1	.	.	CASSLYRDGGTEAFF	TGTGCCAGCAGCCTTTACCGGGACGGGGGCACTGAAGCTTTCTTT
TRBV7-9	TRBJ1-4	.	.	CASSPSGGRTNEKLFF	TGTGCCAGCAGCCCCAGCGGGGGTCGTACTAATGAAAAACTGTTTTTT
TRBV4-2	TRBJ1-6	.	.	CASSQGSIQGWSPLHF	TGTGCCAGCAGCCAAGGGTCAATTCAGGGTTGGTCACCCCTCCACTTT
TRBV6-5	TRBJ1-2	.	.	CASSPQGLGGYTF	TGTGCCAGCAGCCCACAGGGCCTCGGTGGCTACACCTTC
TRBV4-1	TRBJ1-4	.	TRBD1	CASSQDGTGVVEKLFF	TGCGCCAGCAGCCAAGATGGGACAGGGGTGGTTGAAAAACTGTTTTTT
TRBV18	TRBJ1-5	.	.	CASSPRQTNQPQHF	TGTGCCAGCTCACCGAGACAGACAAATCAGCCCCAGCATTTT
TRBV27	TRBJ1-5	.	.	CASSLDRLSNQPQHF	TGTGCCAGCAGTCTCGACAGGCTTAGCAATCAGCCCCAGCATTTT
TRBV2	TRBJ2-1	.	TRBD2	CASSPLAGSSYNEQFF	TGTGCCAGCAGCCCTTTAGCGGGTAGCTCCTACAATGAGCAGTTCTTC
TRBV11-1	TRBJ2-1	.	TRBD1	CASSLDRGPYNEQFF	TGTGCCAGCAGCTTAGACAGGGGGCCCTACAATGAGCAGTTCTTC
TRBV7-2	TRBJ1-2	.	TRBD1	CASSLMEGAMGGYTF	TGTGCCAGCAGCTTAATGGAGGGGGCGATGGGAGGCTACACCTTC
TRBV2	TRBJ1-2	few	.	CASSDRGTNYGYTF	TGTGCCAGCAGTGACAGGGGAACTAACTATGGCTACACCTTC
TRBV7-9	TRBJ2-1	.	.	CASSFGGGNEQFF	TGTGCCAGCAGCTTCGGAGGCGGCAATGAGCAGTTCTTC
TRBV24-1	TRBJ2-3	.	TRBD1	CATSRTAGGRDTQYF	TGTGCCACCAGTCGGACGGCAGGGGGCAGAGATACGCAGTATTTT
TRBV28	TRBJ1-2	.	TRBD1	CASSLPGTGFNYGYTF	TGTGCCAGCAGTTTGCCCGGGACAGGGTTTAACTATGGCTACACCTTC
TRBV19	TRBJ2-4	.	.	CASSIFSGGLAKNIQYF	TGTGCCAGTAGTATTTTCTCCGGCGGACTAGCCAAAAACATTCAGTACTTC
TRBV4-1	TRBJ1-3	few	.	CASSQEGVGLDTIYF	TGCGCCAGCAGCCAAGAAGGGGTAGGGTTAGACACCATATATTTT